This TCR beta chain emerged from a study of blood T cell repertoires in COVID-19. Background on the study: Nucleic acid was either cDNA or gDNA, and it came from T cells, B-cell-depleted T cells, or PBMCs.

Authors' methods: Reference gene primer amplification gave estimated nucleated cell counts. The protocol was immunoSEQ multiplex PCR, while the TCRdb copy is restricted to in-frame clones and leaves out a portion. V, J and clone size reflect that table, while D and trimming were determined from the DNA. The sample yields around 180,000 clones, under 85% seen once. Germline CDR1 and CDR2: MGHRA and YSYEKL. The CDR3 spans 14 residues. Deletions cut 2 bases from V and 4 bases from J, with 9 bases between. This clonotype was sampled from a human donor in a cohort sampled during active COVID-19. The chain links TRBV4-1 to TRBJ1-5, with TRBD1 as a possible D gene (6 bases). Sequencing was done on a sample of peripheral blood. The DNA for the CDR3 is TGCGCCAGCAGCCAATGGACAGATAATCAGCCCCAGCATTTT. Translation: CASSQWTDNQPQHF.